What follows describes a single TCR beta chain. The target antigen is unknown. The CDR3 consists of 15 residues. The V end lost 0 bases, the J end lost 10 bases, and 14 bases lay between the germline ends. Looked up from germline, CDR1 is SGDLS and CDR2 is YYNGEE. Primers included in the PCR were 60 Vbeta and 13 Jbeta primers. Produced via immunoSEQ multiplex PCR; TCRdb's table is partial and in-frame only. In the table there are fewer than 250,000 clones, about three quarters of which are singletons. These data belong to a study of cytomegalovirus exposure and HLA in healthy donors. The study's findings and limits: The number of N-insertions in an Asian-associated ancestry cluster was reportedly below the approximately 700-donor mean in a later analysis.

The chain is built from TRBV9 and TRBJ1-6; weak D call: TRBD1 (5 bases). Sequencing was done on a sample of PBMCs. This clonotype originated in a young man in good health and CMV-seronegative. DNA for the CDR3: TGTGCCAGCAGCGTAGATAGTCAGGGATCGTCACCCCTCCACTTT. Protein: CASSVDSQGSSPLHF.